The entry below describes one T cell receptor beta chain. The CDR3 consists of 14 residues. Germline V gene data show CDR1 as MDHEN and CDR2 as SYDVKM. Trimming removed 7 bases from V and 4 bases from J; junction bases left unmatched: 7. The entry originates in a study of shared clonotypes between healthy human individuals. Method: immunoSEQ multiplex PCR; TCRdb's copy keeps in-frame clones and lacks some. The table shows about 2.3 million clones, with about 90% occurring only once. This chain joins TRBV28 and TRBJ2-1; 7 nucleotides align to TRBD2. Sequences were obtained from naive CD4+ T cells from PBMCs. The subset: CD45RA+ positively selected. This TCR derives from a man aged 18 to 30 in good health. Some clones in this sample may be carry-over from other donors' samples. In DNA form, the CDR3 reads TGTGCCAGCACCTCAAGCGGGACGTACAATGAGCAGTTCTTC. Amino acids: CASTSSGTYNEQFF.